This TCR beta chain was identified in a study of CD8 T cells in ankylosing spondylitis. TCRdb independently ran MiXCR on the 5' RACE reads; one entry per CDR3 protein. The data contain 200,000 or so distinct CDR3 sequences, 15% to 20% of them singletons. Regarding this clonotype: This clone may be a read error of a much larger clone one base away.

The CDR3 has 16 amino acids. Germline CDR1 SGHAT, CDR2 FQNNGV. J lost 6 bases, V lost 1 base, and 11 bases had no gene match. Material for sequencing was blood, either unsorted or a sorted T cell fraction (not recorded which). The receptor was isolated from a male donor between 10 and 30 years old with ankylosing spondylitis or in good health (not recorded which). The gene calls are TRBV11-2 and TRBJ1-2; TRBD1 matches 7 bases. The CDR3 DNA is TGTGCCAGCAGCTTAGCCGGCAGGGGGAGAGTCGATGGCTACACCTTC. Encoded protein: CASSLAGRGRVDGYTF.